This is a list of T cell receptor beta chains from one sample in a study of long-term antiretroviral therapy in people with HIV. Some clones are missing from TCRdb's copy, which holds only in-frame ones; the method was immunoSEQ multiplex PCR. This table has 17,000 or so clones, less than 85% appearing once. The input for sequencing was unsorted PBMCs, taken at the start of antiretroviral therapy. The receptors here all came from a man aged 25 to 40 with HIV. Both conserved end residues are part of each CDR3. D genes are given only for firm matches. Clone size is not always given. Where it is, it says once, few, many or a class for expanded clones.

TRBJ2-1	TRBD2	16	-	TRBV5-1	TGCGCCAGCAGCTTGGGACTAGCGGGGGACTACAATGAGCAGTTCTTC	CASSLGLAGDYNEQFF
TRBJ2-7	-	15	few	TRBV6-5	TGTGCCAGCAGTTACTCGGTGGGGGGAGTCTACGAGCAGTACTTC	CASSYSVGGVYEQYF
TRBJ2-1	TRBD1	16	-	TRBV27	TGTGCCAGCAGTTTACTGGGACAGGGTATTTACAATGAGCAGTTCTTC	CASSLLGQGIYNEQFF
TRBJ2-5	TRBD1	13	-	TRBV6-5	TGTGCCAGCAGTTCGGGACAGGGGGTGACCCAGTACTTC	CASSSGQGVTQYF
TRBJ1-6	TRBD1	14	-	TRBV19	TGTGCCAGTAGTATCACAGGGGGTAATTCACCCCTCCACTTT	CASSITGGNSPLHF
TRBJ2-3	TRBD2	16	-	TRBV2	TGTGCCAGCAGTTATGGGACTAGCGGATACACAGATACGCAGTATTTT	CASSYGTSGYTDTQYF
TRBJ1-1	-	14	-	TRBV6-5	TGTGCCAGCAGTTACGCAGCAGGGCCCACTGAAGCTTTCTTT	CASSYAAGPTEAFF
TRBJ1-4	-	12	-	TRBV29-1	TGCAGCGTTGAGGGGCTCGAGGAAAAACTGTTTTTT	CSVEGLEEKLFF
TRBJ1-5	-	15	-	TRBV19	TGTGCCAGTACGGCGGGATCCTATAGCAATCAGCCCCAGCATTTT	CASTAGSYSNQPQHF
TRBJ1-1	TRBD1	14	-	TRBV28	TGTGCCAGCACCCCTACAGGGGCATACACTGAAGCTTTCTTT	CASTPTGAYTEAFF
TRBJ2-1	-	15	-	TRBV11-2	TGTGCCAGCACCCTAACCCGAAGCTCCTACAATGAGCAGTTCTTC	CASTLTRSSYNEQFF
TRBJ1-2	-	16	-	TRBV16	TGTGCCAGCAGTCCACGCCCGACAGAACCAACCAATGGCTACACCTTC	CASSPRPTEPTNGYTF